This T cell receptor beta chain was sequenced in a study of T-cell memory formation after mild COVID-19. This clonotype was observed many times. CDR3 size: 13 residues. TCRdb recomputed calls from the 5' RACE reads with MiXCR, one row per CDR3 protein. The sample lists 250,000 or so distinct CDR3 sequences; around 17% were seen once. The TCR originated in a man aged 18 to 29 who had mild COVID-19 (a few samples of this study predate the infection). Cell type and time point are not known. Sequencing was performed on PBMCs or a T cell subset sorted from them (not recorded which). The rearrangement links TRBV21-1 to TRBJ2-7; TRBD2 was called by the table and not checked on the DNA. TRBV21-1 is shown as a pseudogene. The CDR3 loop reads CASRRAVFYEQYF. The CDR3, as DNA: TGTGCCAGCAGGCGGGCAGTCTTCTACGAGCAGTACTTC.